Presented here are 8 T cell receptor beta chains from one specimen sequenced in a study of identical twins. MiXCR, applied by TCRdb to the 5' RACE reads, yields one record per CDR3 protein. The table includes under 900,000 distinct CDR3 sequences, roughly 12% detected once. The same data also went into a second study, on yellow fever vaccine responses in identical twins.

The sequencing input was PBMCs. The source of these receptors is a woman aged 18-35 years in good health.

Points on this clonotype: Its ends do not fully match the called genes, so a read error is possible. The J gene is TRBJ2-1, the V gene TRBV7-6; no clear D. This CDR3 region has 18 residues. Germline-derived CDR1 and CDR2 are SGHVS and FNYEAQ. As DNA, the CDR3 is TGTGCCTGCAGCTCGGGCCAAACGGGCCCAAGCTCCTACAATGAGCAGTTCTTC. Translation gives CACSSGQTGPSSYNEQFF.

With regard to this clonotype: The junction departs from germline at one end; a sequencing error may be responsible. V is TRBV4-1 and J is TRBJ2-1; TRBD2 aligns across 10 bases. The germline V gene has CDR1 MGHRA and CDR2 YSYEKL. The CDR3 is made up of 12 amino acids. The CDR3 DNA sequence: TGCGCCAGCAGCCAAACCGGGACTAGCGCCGTATGG. It yields the protein CASSQTGTSAVW.

The sample holds a few counts of this clonotype. The J gene is TRBJ2-3, the V gene TRBV5-1, with 9 bases matching TRBD2. From germline, CDR1 is SGHRS and CDR2 YFSETQ. The CDR3 totals 16 residues. V shed 4 bases, J shed 2 bases, and the junction held 8 bases outside the gene matches. The CDR3 protein is CASSAGGTPNTDTQYF. The CDR3 nucleotides are TGCGCCAGCAGCGCGGGAGGGACGCCCAACACAGATACGCAGTATTTT.

This clonotype was counted ten times or more. The V call is TRBV5-1, the J call TRBJ2-1; D gene ambiguous. V was cut by 2 bases and J by 10 bases, with 10 bases left in between. The germline CDR1 and CDR2 sequences are SGHRS and YFSETQ. The CDR3 covers 12 residues. The CDR3 DNA reads as TGCGCCAGCAGCTTAGACTCCCCCGAGCAGTTCTTC. It specifies CASSLDSPEQFF.

The chain joins TRBV7-6 to TRBJ2-3; the D gene is possibly TRBD2 (5 bases). The CDR3 has 18 residues. Germline-derived CDR1 and CDR2 are SGHVS and FNYEAQ. With 2 bases removed from V and 6 bases from J, the gap between germline ends came to 24 bases. Here the CDR3 DNA reads TGTGCCAGCAGCTTACATCTAAGGAGGTCCCAATCCAGCGATACGCAGTATTTT. This sequence encodes CASSLHLRRSQSSDTQYF. The full variable domain, in which reference TRBV7-6 and TRBJ2-3 provide the parts outside the CDR3, is GAGVSQSPRYKVTKRGQDVALRCDPISGHVSLYWYRQALGQGPEFLTYFNYEAQQDKSGLPNDRFSAERPEGSISTLTIQRTEQRDSAMYRCASSLHLRRSQSSDTQYFGPGTRLTVL.

This clonotype appeared a few times. The rearrangement joins TRBV3-1 to TRBJ2-3; no firm D call. Trimming shortened V by 4 bases and J by 2 bases, and 10 bases separated the two germline ends. This CDR3 has 14 amino acids. Germline V gene data show CDR1 as LGHDT and CDR2 as YNNKEL (reference sequence). CDR3 DNA: TGTGCCAGCAGCCGGACGACTCTCACAGATACGCAGTATTTT. Protein product: CASSRTTLTDTQYF.

This clonotype occurred many times. The V and J genes are TRBV20-1 and TRBJ2-1; TRBD2 aligns across 10 bases. The CDR3 is 15 residues long. The trim removed 0 bases at V and 6 bases at J, leaving 5 bases unmatched. Looked up from germline, CDR1 is DFQATT and CDR2 is SNEGSKA (reference sequence). CDR3 sequence (DNA): TGCAGTGCTAGAGATCAAAGCGGGAGGGCCAATGAGCAGTTCTTC. Amino acids: CSARDQSGRANEQFF.

This clonotype was observed a few times. An end of the junction does not agree with germline; a read error may underlie this. This chain uses TRBV20-1 with TRBJ1-6; D is uncertain. This CDR3 has 13 amino acids. Germline V gives CDR1 DFQATT, CDR2 SNEGSKA (reference sequence). For the CDR3, the DNA is TGCAGAGCTAGTGAGGACCCTTATACACCCCTCCACTTT. It specifies CRASEDPYTPLHF.